This record concerns one TCR beta chain sequence. Per the original data handling: Reference gene primer amplification gave estimated nucleated cell counts. Method: immunoSEQ multiplex PCR; TCRdb's copy keeps in-frame clones and lacks some. V and J calls and clone size are as listed in that table; D and trimming were resolved from the DNA. The table records some 300,000 clones, approximately 88% of them present only once. This specimen comes from a study of blood T cell repertoires in COVID-19. Study overall: The United States, Italy and Spain provided the acute and convalescent COVID-19 samples. PBMCs, B-cell-depleted T cells, or T cells were the source of the cDNA or gDNA that made up the material.

V lost 3 bases, J lost 3 bases, and 3 bases stayed unmatched. The length of the CDR3 is 15 residues. Looked up from germline, CDR1 is MGHRA and CDR2 is YSYEKL. The sample taken for sequencing was peripheral blood. The source is a woman under 40 who had recovered from COVID-19. This sequence joins TRBV4-1 and TRBJ2-7; 12 bases line up with TRBD2. CDR3 DNA sequence: TGCGCCAGCAGCCAGGGACTAGCGGGCATCTACGAGCAGTACTTC. It specifies CASSQGLAGIYEQYF.